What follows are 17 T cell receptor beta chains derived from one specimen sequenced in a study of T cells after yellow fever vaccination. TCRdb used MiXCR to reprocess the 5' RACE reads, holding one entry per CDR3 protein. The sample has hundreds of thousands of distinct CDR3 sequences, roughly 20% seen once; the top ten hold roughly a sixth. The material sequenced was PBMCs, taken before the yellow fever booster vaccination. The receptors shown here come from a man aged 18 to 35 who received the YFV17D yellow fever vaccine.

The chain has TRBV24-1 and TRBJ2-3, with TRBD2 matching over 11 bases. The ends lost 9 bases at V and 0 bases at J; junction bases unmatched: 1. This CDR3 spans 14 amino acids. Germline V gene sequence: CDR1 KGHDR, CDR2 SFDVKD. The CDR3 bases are TGTGCCACCTCTAGCGGGGGGAGCACAGATACGCAGTATTTT. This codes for CATSSGGSTDTQYF.

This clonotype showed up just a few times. The CDR3 reads CASSSAITEAFF. CDR3 bases: TGTGCCAGCAGTTCAGCGATAACTGAAGCTTTCTTT. The chain links TRBV6-5 to TRBJ1-1; D is ambiguous. The V end was cut by 4 bases, the J end by 5 bases, with 8 bases between. In germline, CDR1 is MNHEY, CDR2 SVGAGI. The CDR3 consists of 12 residues.

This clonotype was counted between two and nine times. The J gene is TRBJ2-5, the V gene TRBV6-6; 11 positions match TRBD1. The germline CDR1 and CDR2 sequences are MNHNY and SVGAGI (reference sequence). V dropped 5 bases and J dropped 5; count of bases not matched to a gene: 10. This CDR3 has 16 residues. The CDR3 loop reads CASSPPGQGEGETQYF. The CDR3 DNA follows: TGTGCCAGCAGTCCACCGGGACAGGGGGAGGGGGAGACCCAGTACTTC.

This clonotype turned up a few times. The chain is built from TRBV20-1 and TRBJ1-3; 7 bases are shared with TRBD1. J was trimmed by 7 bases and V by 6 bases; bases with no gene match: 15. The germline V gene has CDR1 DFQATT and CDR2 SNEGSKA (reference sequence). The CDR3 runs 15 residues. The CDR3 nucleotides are TGCAGTGCCGTCCCTCTACAGGGGATTGGGAACACCATATATTTT. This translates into CSAVPLQGIGNTIYF.

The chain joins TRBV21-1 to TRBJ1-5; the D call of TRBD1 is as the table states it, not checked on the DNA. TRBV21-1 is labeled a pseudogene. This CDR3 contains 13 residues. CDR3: CASSPLFGQPQHF. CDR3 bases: TGTGCCAGCAGCCCCCTCTTCGGTCAGCCCCAGCATTTT.

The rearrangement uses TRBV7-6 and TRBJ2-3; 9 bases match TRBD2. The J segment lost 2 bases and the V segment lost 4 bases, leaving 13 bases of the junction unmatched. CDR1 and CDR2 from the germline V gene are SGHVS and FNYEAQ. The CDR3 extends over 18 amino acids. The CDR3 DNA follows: TGTGCCAGCAGCTCACCGGCCTCTAGCGGGGAGTACACAGATACGCAGTATTTT. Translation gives CASSSPASSGEYTDTQYF.

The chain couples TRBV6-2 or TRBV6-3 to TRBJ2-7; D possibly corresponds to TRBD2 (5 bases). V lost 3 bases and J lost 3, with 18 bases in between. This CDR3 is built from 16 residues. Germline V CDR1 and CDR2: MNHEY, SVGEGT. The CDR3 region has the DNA TGTGCCAGCAGTTATTTCGAGGGTGAAGCCCACTACGAGCAGTACTTC. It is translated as CASSYFEGEAHYEQYF.

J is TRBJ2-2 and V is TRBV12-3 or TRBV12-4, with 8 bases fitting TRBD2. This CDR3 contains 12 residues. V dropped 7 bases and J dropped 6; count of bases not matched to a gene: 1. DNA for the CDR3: TGTGCCAGCACGGGAGGGCCCGGGGAGCTGTTTTTT. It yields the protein CASTGGPGELFF.

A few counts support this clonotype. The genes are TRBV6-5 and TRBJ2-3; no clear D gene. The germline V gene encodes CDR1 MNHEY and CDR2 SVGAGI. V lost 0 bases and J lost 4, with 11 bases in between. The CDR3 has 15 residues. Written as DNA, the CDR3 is TGTGCCAGCAGTTACTCGAATGTCGCCGCAGATACGCAGTATTTT. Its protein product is CASSYSNVAADTQYF.

For the CDR3, the DNA is TGTGCCAGCAGTCGCGGGACGCCGGAGTACGAAAAACTGTTTTTT. It yields the protein CASSRGTPEYEKLFF. The V gene is TRBV6-5, the J gene TRBJ1-4; weak D call: TRBD1 (5 bases). Germline V gene lookup returns CDR1 MNHEY and CDR2 SVGAGI. This CDR3 contains 15 residues. The V end lost 5 bases, the J end lost 8 bases, and 18 bases lay between the germline ends.

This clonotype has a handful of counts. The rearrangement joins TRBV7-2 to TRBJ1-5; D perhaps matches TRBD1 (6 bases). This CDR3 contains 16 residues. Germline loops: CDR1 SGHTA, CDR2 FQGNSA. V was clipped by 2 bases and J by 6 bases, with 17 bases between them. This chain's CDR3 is CASSLIPGVLTQPQHF. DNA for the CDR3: TGTGCCAGCAGCTTAATTCCAGGGGTTCTGACTCAGCCCCAGCATTTT.

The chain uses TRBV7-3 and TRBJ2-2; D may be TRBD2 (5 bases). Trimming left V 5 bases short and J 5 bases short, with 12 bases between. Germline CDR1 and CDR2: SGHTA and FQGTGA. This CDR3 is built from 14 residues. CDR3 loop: CASSTGLETGELFF. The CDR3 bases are TGTGCCAGCAGCACTGGACTCGAGACCGGGGAGCTGTTTTTT.

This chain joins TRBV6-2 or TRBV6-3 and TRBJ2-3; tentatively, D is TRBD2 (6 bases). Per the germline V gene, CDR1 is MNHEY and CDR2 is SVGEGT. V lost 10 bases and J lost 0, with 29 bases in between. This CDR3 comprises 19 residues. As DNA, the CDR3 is TGTGCCACCCGACGGGGACTTCTCCTAGACCCCTCTAGCACAGATACGCAGTATTTT. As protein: CATRRGLLLDPSSTDTQYF.

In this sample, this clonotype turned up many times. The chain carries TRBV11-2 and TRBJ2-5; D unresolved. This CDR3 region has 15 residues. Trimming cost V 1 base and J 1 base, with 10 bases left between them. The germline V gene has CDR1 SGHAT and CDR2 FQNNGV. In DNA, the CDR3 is TGTGCCAGCAGCTTAGTGGAACGGTCCCAAGAGACCCAGTACTTC. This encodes CASSLVERSQETQYF. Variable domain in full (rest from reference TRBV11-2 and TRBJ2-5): EAGVAQSPRYKIIEKRQSVAFWCNPISGHATLYWYQQILGQGPKLLIQFQNNGVVDDSQLPKDRFSAERLKGVDSTLKIQPAKLEDSAVYLCASSLVERSQETQYFGPGTRLLVL.

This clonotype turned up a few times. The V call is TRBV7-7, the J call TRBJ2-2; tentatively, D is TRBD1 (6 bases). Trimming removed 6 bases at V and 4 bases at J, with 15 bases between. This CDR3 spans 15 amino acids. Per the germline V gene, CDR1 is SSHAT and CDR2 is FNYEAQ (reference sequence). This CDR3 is CASSLQGRGTGELFF. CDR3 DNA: TGTGCCAGCAGTTTACAGGGACGAGGCACCGGGGAGCTGTTTTTT.

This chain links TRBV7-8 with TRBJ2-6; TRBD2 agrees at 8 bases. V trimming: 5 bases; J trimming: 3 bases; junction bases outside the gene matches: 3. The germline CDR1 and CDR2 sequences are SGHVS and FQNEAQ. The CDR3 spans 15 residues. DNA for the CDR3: TGTGCCAGCAGCGCCGGGAGGGTTGGGGCCAACGTCCTGACTTTC. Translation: CASSAGRVGANVLTF.

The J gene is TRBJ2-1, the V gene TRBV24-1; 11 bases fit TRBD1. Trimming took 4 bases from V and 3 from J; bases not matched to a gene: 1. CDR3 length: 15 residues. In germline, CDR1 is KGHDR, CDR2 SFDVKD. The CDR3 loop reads CATSDGTGGYNEQFF. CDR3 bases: TGTGCCACCAGTGACGGGACAGGGGGCTACAATGAGCAGTTCTTC.